Shown below are 5 T cell receptor beta chains from a single sample sequenced in a study of metastatic and nonmetastatic thyroid tumors. TCRdb reprocessed the PCR reads using MiXCR. The table lists approximately 84,000 clones, 15% of them singletons. Among the patients, none had received any treatment before thyroid surgery. The sequenced material came from blood. The receptors come from a female donor with papillary thyroid cancer or a benign thyroid nodule (not recorded which). Some clones in this sample may be carry-over from other donors' samples.

Many counts were recorded for this clone. The chain combines TRBV20-1 with TRBJ2-3, with 8 bases fitting TRBD1. V dropped 6 bases and J dropped 4; count of bases not matched to a gene: 9. Germline CDR1 and CDR2: DFQATT and SNEGSKA (reference sequence). This CDR3 contains 14 residues. The CDR3 nucleotides read TGCAGTGCCACCCCGGACAGGGCGGCAGATACGCAGTATTTT. Translated, it gives CSATPDRAADTQYF.

Many counts were recorded for this clone. The CDR3 does not close with the conserved phenylalanine or tryptophan, likely indicating a read error. The CDR3 spells CASKLGFSSNQPQHL. Here the CDR3 DNA reads TGTGCCAGCAAGCTCGGGTTTAGTAGCAATCAGCCCCAGCATCTT. The rearrangement uses TRBV27 and TRBJ1-5; D not certain. The CDR3 sequence is 15 residues long. V lost 7 bases to trimming and J lost 0 bases, with 13 bases between them. Germline CDR1 MNHEY, CDR2 SMNVEV (reference sequence).

The table lists this clone with a few counts. Compared with germline, one end of the junction differs, possibly owing to a read error. V gene TRBV27 combines with J gene TRBJ1-6; 7 bases align to TRBD1. CDR1 and CDR2 (germline): MNHEY, SMNVEV (reference sequence). The CDR3 consists of 16 residues. Here the CDR3 reads CASRTEWGQHNSPLQF. CDR3 nucleotides: TGTGCCAGCAGAACCGAATGGGGACAGCATAATTCACCCCTACAATTT.

Concerning this clone: At one end, the junction sequence differs from germline, possibly due to a read error. The gene calls are TRBV12-3 or TRBV12-4 and TRBJ2-6; D is perhaps TRBD1 or TRBD2 (5 bases each). The CDR3 totals 18 residues. CDR3 sequence reads: CASSFYPPRGSVANFLTF. CDR3 coding DNA: TGTGCCAGCAGTTTTTACCCCCCGAGGGGCTCTGTGGCCAACTTCCTGACTTTC.

The sample holds many counts of this clone. V gene TRBV20-1 combines with J gene TRBJ1-5, with TRBD1 matching over 7 bases. Germline lookup yields CDR1 DFQATT and CDR2 SNEGSKA (reference sequence). This CDR3 contains 13 residues. V gave up 3 bases and J gave up 5 bases; unmatched junction bases: 4. The CDR3 is CSASRQGHQPQHF. The CDR3 DNA sequence: TGCAGTGCTAGCAGACAGGGACATCAGCCCCAGCATTTT.